This TCR beta chain came from a study of PD-L1 blockade in urothelial cancer. Sequencing was performed with immunoSEQ multiplex PCR; in TCRdb, only in-frame clones are kept and a portion is missing. The table includes some 40,000 clones, around nine tenths detected once. This clone appeared once. V was clipped by 2 bases and J by 6 bases, with 15 bases between them. CDR1 and CDR2 (germline): MNHNS, SASEGT. This CDR3 is 15 amino acids long. Noted time point: pretreatment peripheral blood. The sample in question was PBMCs, obtained around atezolizumab (anti-PD-L1) treatment. This receptor was taken from a donor at least 40 years old with urothelial cancer. The rearrangement joins TRBV6-1 to TRBJ2-3, with TRBD1 as a possible D gene (5 bases). Here the CDR3 reads CASSEWGFQRDTQYF. The CDR3 DNA sequence: TGTGCCAGCAGTGAATGGGGCTTCCAAAGGGATACGCAGTATTTT.